A single T cell receptor beta chain is shown here with its context. The antigen is not known. It was with 60 Vbeta and 13 Jbeta primers that the PCR ran. In the study's own analysis: About 11 million of tens of millions of unique TCR beta chains were shared, per a later count. Sequencing used immunoSEQ multiplex PCR; TCRdb keeps in-frame clones, though not all of them. V, J and clone size reflect that table, while D and trimming were determined from the DNA. In the table there are roughly 290,000 clones, roughly 89% of which are singletons. The entry originates in a study of cytomegalovirus exposure and HLA in healthy donors. General study points: Fewer N-insertions (relative to the approximately 700-donor mean) were reportedly seen in an Asian-associated ancestry cluster in a later analysis. CMV antigen specificity of three CMV-associated chains was confirmed in vitro.

CDR3 length equals 16 residues. The J segment lost 3 bases and the V segment lost 4 bases, leaving 11 bases of the junction unmatched. Germline V lookup: CDR1 LGHNA, CDR2 YNFKEQ. The chain employs TRBV4-2 and TRBJ2-5; 7 nucleotides match TRBD2. The sequencing input was PBMCs. The TCR comes from a young woman in good health and CMV-seronegative. The DNA for the CDR3 is TGTGCCAGCAGCCCCTGGGGGGGGAGTGTAAAAGAGACCCAGTACTTC. Translation: CASSPWGGSVKETQYF.